A single TCR beta chain is shown here with its context. This entry comes from a study of identical twins. The CDR3 loop spans 15 amino acids. The germline V gene encodes CDR1 SGHRS and CDR2 YFSETQ. The germline V and J ends were trimmed by 3 bases and 8 bases, with 18 bases remaining between them. TCRdb re-derived calls from the 5' RACE reads in MiXCR, one entry per CDR3 protein. The sample lists 1,800,000 or so distinct CDR3 sequences, 25% to 35% occurring once. The chain joins TRBV5-1 to TRBJ2-1; D possibly corresponds to TRBD2 (6 bases). This TCR was sampled from a newborn girl in good health. The material sequenced was cord blood. The CDR3, as DNA: TGCGCCAGCAGCTGGGAGGTGGGGGTTTCGGATGAGCAGTTCTTC. It is translated as CASSWEVGVSDEQFF.